Below, 32 T cell receptor beta chains from the same sample are listed, as sequenced in a study of cytomegalovirus exposure and HLA in healthy donors. PCR was performed using 60 Vbeta and 13 Jbeta primers. The data were produced by immunoSEQ multiplex PCR, yet TCRdb's version contains in-frame clones alone and is incomplete. The sample shows 55,000 to 90,000 clones, just over 75% of them seen only once. The sample consisted of PBMCs. The receptor set was obtained from a man aged 50-60 years in good health and CMV-seronegative.

The J gene is TRBJ1-2, the V gene TRBV4-1; TRBD1 matches at 7 bases. Germline V gives CDR1 MGHRA, CDR2 YSYEKL. The CDR3 runs to 16 residues. The V segment lost 2 bases and the J segment 5 bases; nucleotides outside the gene matches: 11. The CDR3 loop reads CASSQRPGQPLYGYTF. DNA for the CDR3: TGCGCCAGCAGCCAACGACCGGGACAGCCTTTATATGGCTACACCTTC.

This clone has more than one count but fewer than ten. The J gene is TRBJ2-7, the V gene TRBV6-1, with a weak D call TRBD1 (6 bases). This CDR3 is 14 amino acids long. Trimming removed 6 bases from V and 1 base from J, with 13 bases in between. The germline V gene has CDR1 MNHNS and CDR2 SASEGT. The CDR3 reads CASRSTGGSYEQYF. CDR3 DNA sequence: TGTGCCAGCAGATCGACAGGCGGATCCTACGAGCAGTACTTC.

V and J are TRBV30 and TRBJ2-1; maybe TRBD2 (5 bases). Trimming removed 5 bases at V and 4 bases at J, with 9 bases between. The CDR3 runs 12 residues. In germline, CDR1 is GTSNPN, CDR2 SVGIG (reference sequence). Here the CDR3 reads CAWDYHYNEQFF. CDR3 in DNA: TGTGCCTGGGACTACCATTACAATGAGCAGTTCTTC.

V usage is TRBV30 and J usage is TRBJ2-5, with D maybe TRBD2 (5 bases). The V end was cut by 3 bases, the J end by 5 bases, with 10 bases between. This CDR3 comprises 12 residues. Germline lookup yields CDR1 GTSNPN and CDR2 SVGIG (reference sequence). The CDR3 bases are TGTGCCTGGAGCAACAGAGGGGAGACCCAGTACTTC. Protein: CAWSNRGETQYF.

In this sample, this clone turned up once. This chain connects TRBV6-6 to TRBJ1-2; TRBD1 matches at 7 bases. Germline CDR1 MNHNY, CDR2 SVGAGI (reference sequence). The CDR3 length is 12 residues. With V trimmed by 5 bases and J by 6 bases, 3 bases remained unmatched. CDR3 amino acids: CASSPTGDGYTF. CDR3 in DNA: TGTGCCAGCAGTCCCACAGGGGATGGCTACACCTTC.

This rearrangement joins TRBV2 to TRBJ2-5; 7 bases agree with TRBD1. The CDR3 consists of 15 residues. Germline values: CDR1 SNHLY, CDR2 FYNNEI. Unmatched junction bases numbered 9, after V lost 6 bases and J lost 2 bases. CDR3 DNA sequence: TGTGCCAGCAGGCGTTCCGGGACAGAACAAGAGACCCAGTACTTC. Its protein product is CASRRSGTEQETQYF.

V gene TRBV11-2 combines with J gene TRBJ1-5, with D uncertain. Germline CDR1 reads SGHAT; CDR2 reads FQNNGV. V shed 0 bases and J shed 6 bases, with 9 bases lying between them. CDR3 length: 14 residues. The CDR3 bases are TGTGCCAGCAGCTTAGACAGGTCTGGTCAGCCCCAGCATTTT. Translated: CASSLDRSGQPQHF.

The rearrangement joins TRBV19 to TRBJ1-1; TRBD1 aligns across 7 bases. Looked up from germline, CDR1 is LNHDA and CDR2 is SQIVND (reference sequence). The CDR3 length is 18 residues. Germline trimming cut 5 bases from V and 1 base from J; bases unmatched to any gene: 16. For the CDR3, the DNA is TGTGCCAGTAGTGCCCGGGACAGAGGAGTGTTGTCGAACACTGAAGCTTTCTTT. Protein product: CASSARDRGVLSNTEAFF.

CDR3 protein: CASSLPLNGQASGANVLTF. CDR3 DNA sequence: TGTGCCAGCAGCTTACCTCTAAACGGACAGGCCTCTGGGGCCAACGTCCTGACTTTC. V is TRBV5-4 and J is TRBJ2-6; 7 nucleotides agree with TRBD1. Germline lookup yields CDR1 SGHNT and CDR2 YYREEE (reference sequence). V dropped 2 bases and J dropped 0; count of bases not matched to a gene: 11. This CDR3 is 19 amino acids long.

The chain couples TRBV30 to TRBJ2-2, with TRBD1 matching 7 bases. Trimming removed 8 bases from V and 7 bases from J; junction bases left unmatched: 4. The CDR3 is made up of 11 amino acids. Germline CDR1 reads GTSNPN; CDR2 reads SVGIG (reference sequence). DNA of the CDR3: TGTGCCCGACAGGGTGTCGGGGAGCTGTTTTTT. It yields the protein CARQGVGELFF.

The chain links TRBV2 to TRBJ2-7; 7 nucleotides agree with TRBD1. With 7 bases clipped from V and 6 bases from J, the junction kept 9 bases outside the gene matches. The CDR3 has 13 amino acids. Germline V gives CDR1 SNHLY, CDR2 FYNNEI. The CDR3 DNA sequence: TGTGCCAGCATCCTATCCCGGACAGGCGAGCAGTACTTC. It is translated as CASILSRTGEQYF.

J is TRBJ2-2 and V is TRBV7-9, with TRBD1 identical over 8 bases. With V trimmed by 10 bases and J by 1 base, 5 bases remained unmatched. CDR3 length equals 14 residues. Germline V gene sequence: CDR1 SEHNR, CDR2 FQNEAQ (reference sequence). CDR3 DNA sequence: TGTGCCACCACCGGGACAGGGAACACCGGGGAGCTGTTTTTT. Translated, it gives CATTGTGNTGELFF.

The V call is TRBV30, the J call TRBJ2-7; perhaps TRBD1 as D (5 bases). Per the germline V gene, CDR1 is GTSNPN and CDR2 is SVGIG (reference sequence). The CDR3 runs 15 residues. Trimming removed 3 bases from V and 0 bases from J, with 15 bases in between. CDR3 amino acids: CAWSARVRSSYEQYF. The CDR3 nucleotides are TGTGCCTGGAGCGCCAGGGTGAGGAGCTCCTACGAGCAGTACTTC.

The J gene is TRBJ1-1, the V gene TRBV6-1; TRBD1 matches at 8 bases. The germline V gene encodes CDR1 MNHNS and CDR2 SASEGT. This CDR3 has 12 residues. As DNA, the CDR3 is TGTGCATGTCAGGGGGCGTTCACTGAAGCTTTCTTT. Protein: CACQGAFTEAFF.

The V and J genes are TRBV7-2 and TRBJ1-5; D gene unclear. Germline CDR1 SGHTA, CDR2 FQGNSA. V lost 4 bases, J lost 6 bases, and 13 bases lay in between. The CDR3 is 14 residues long. The CDR3 nucleotides read TGTGCCAGCAGCTCCCTCGGGAGCGGTCAGCCCCAGCATTTT. The encoded protein is CASSSLGSGQPQHF.

The rearrangement links TRBV7-2 to TRBJ1-4, with 8 bases fitting TRBD1. The CDR3 is 16 amino acids. V lost 0 bases, J lost 5 bases, and 5 bases stayed unmatched. Germline V lookup: CDR1 SGHTA, CDR2 FQGNSA. In DNA form, the CDR3 reads TGTGCCAGCAGCTTAGCGCTCTGGGACAGGAATGAAAAACTGTTTTTT. Translating gives CASSLALWDRNEKLFF.

This sequence joins TRBV13 and TRBJ1-5; 7 bases are shared with TRBD1. The CDR3 is 16 residues long. Looked up from germline, CDR1 is PRHDT and CDR2 is FYEKMQ (reference sequence). J lost 2 bases, V lost 3 bases, and 7 bases had no gene match. CDR3 DNA: TGTGCCAGCAGCTTGGGGCAGGGGGGCCGCAATCAGCCCCAGCATTTT. Amino acid sequence: CASSLGQGGRNQPQHF.

This clone appeared a few times. The chain recombines TRBV6-1 with TRBJ1-2; TRBD1 agrees at 8 bases. The CDR3 is 12 amino acids. Trimming cost V 8 bases and J 7 bases; bases outside gene matches: 6. The germline V gene has CDR1 MNHNS and CDR2 SASEGT. The CDR3 protein is CASRGQGGGYTF. In DNA form, the CDR3 reads TGTGCCAGCCGCGGACAGGGTGGTGGCTACACCTTC.

This clone has a handful of counts. The chain has TRBV7-9 and TRBJ2-7; 9 nucleotides agree with TRBD1. Trimming cost V 4 bases and J 5 bases; bases outside gene matches: 6. CDR3 length: 14 amino acids. CDR1 and CDR2 (germline): SEHNR, FQNEAQ (reference sequence). The CDR3 region is CASSSSGTGNEQYF. The CDR3 nucleotides are TGTGCCAGCAGCTCCTCCGGGACAGGGAACGAGCAGTACTTC.

The chain has TRBV27 and TRBJ2-7; D is perhaps TRBD1 (5 bases). Trimming removed 6 bases from V and 0 bases from J, with 12 bases in between. From germline, CDR1 is MNHEY and CDR2 SMNVEV (reference sequence). This CDR3 is 14 amino acids long. This CDR3 is CASRDNYRSYEQYF. The CDR3 DNA sequence: TGTGCCAGCAGGGACAACTATCGCTCCTACGAGCAGTACTTC.

The chain has TRBV18 and TRBJ2-1; TRBD1 matches 10 bases. V trimming: 6 bases; J trimming: 7 bases; junction bases outside the gene matches: 6. Germline V gives CDR1 KGHSH, CDR2 LQKENI. The CDR3 is 14 amino acids. CDR3 protein: CASSIRDRGNEQFF. The CDR3 coding sequence is TGTGCCAGCTCGATCCGGGACAGGGGAAATGAGCAGTTCTTC.

This clone appeared a single time. The chain links TRBV7-2 to TRBJ1-1, with TRBD1 matching over 8 bases. With 11 bases clipped from V and 2 bases from J, the junction kept 7 bases outside the gene matches. Germline V gene data show CDR1 as SGHTA and CDR2 as FQGNSA. There are 13 residues in the CDR3. CDR3 region: CALKGTGNTEAFF. In DNA form, the CDR3 reads TGTGCCCTCAAAGGGACAGGCAACACTGAAGCTTTCTTT.

The table lists this clone with a count of one. The CDR3 loop is CASSIRDRGFEQFF. Written as DNA, the CDR3 is TGTGCCAGTAGCATAAGGGACAGGGGTTTTGAGCAGTTCTTC. The V and J genes are TRBV19 and TRBJ2-1, with TRBD1 matching 10 bases. The V segment lost 6 bases and the J segment 9 bases; nucleotides outside the gene matches: 8. The CDR3 totals 14 residues. Germline V gene data show CDR1 as LNHDA and CDR2 as SQIVND (reference sequence).

The chain recombines TRBV6-5 with TRBJ2-1; 7 positions match TRBD1. The CDR3 contains 13 residues. After removal of 4 bases from V and 7 bases from J, the junction contained 4 bases not matched to a gene. CDR1 is MNHEY, CDR2 SVGAGI, per germline. The CDR3 loop is CASSLQTGNEQFF. As DNA, the CDR3 is TGTGCCAGCAGTTTACAGACAGGGAATGAGCAGTTCTTC.

The chain uses TRBV2 and TRBJ2-6; 10 bases agree with TRBD1. The CDR3 is 18 amino acids. The germline V gene encodes CDR1 SNHLY and CDR2 FYNNEI. V was clipped by 5 bases and J by 3 bases; unmatched bases: 10. The chain's CDR3 is CASSQGQGKPFGANVLTF. In DNA, the CDR3 is TGTGCCAGCAGTCAGGGACAGGGGAAGCCTTTTGGGGCCAACGTCCTGACTTTC.

This chain joins TRBV7-9 and TRBJ1-1, with D perhaps matching TRBD1 (5 bases). There are 13 residues in the CDR3. CDR1 SEHNR and CDR2 FQNEAQ come from the germline V gene (reference sequence). The V end was cut by 4 bases, the J end by 1 base, with 7 bases between. The CDR3 bases are TGTGCCAGCAGCTATACAGGGAACACTGAAGCTTTCTTT. Encoded protein: CASSYTGNTEAFF.

V gene TRBV30 combines with J gene TRBJ2-4, with a possible D match to TRBD1 (5 bases). In germline, CDR1 is GTSNPN, CDR2 SVGIG (reference sequence). This CDR3 is built from 12 residues. The V gene lost 0 bases and the J gene lost 9 bases, with 9 bases spanning the gap. The DNA of the CDR3 is TGTGCCTGGAGTGTAGGGGTCGGCATTCAGTACTTC. Protein sequence: CAWSVGVGIQYF.

The chain uses TRBV28 and TRBJ1-5, with 8 nucleotides matching TRBD1. Germline V gene lookup returns CDR1 MDHEN and CDR2 SYDVKM. The CDR3 contains 18 residues. Losses at the gene ends were 2 bases for V and 4 bases for J; bases not matched to a gene: 13. The CDR3 protein is CASSLIRSGTGGNQPQHF. For the CDR3, the DNA is TGTGCCAGCAGTTTAATACGATCCGGGACAGGAGGGAATCAGCCCCAGCATTTT.

V is TRBV6-1 and J is TRBJ1-4; D is undetermined. This CDR3 has 15 amino acids. Trimming removed 3 bases from V and 0 bases from J, with 8 bases in between. Looked up from germline, CDR1 is MNHNS and CDR2 is SASEGT. The CDR3 DNA reads TGTGCCAGCAGTGATCGAGGCGCAACTAATGAAAAACTGTTTTTT. Its protein product is CASSDRGATNEKLFF.

The rearrangement uses TRBV7-9 and TRBJ2-3, with D possibly matching TRBD2 (5 bases). The CDR3 loop spans 13 amino acids. The V gene lost 5 bases and the J gene lost 4 bases, with 10 bases spanning the gap. From germline, CDR1 is SEHNR and CDR2 FQNEAQ (reference sequence). Here the CDR3 DNA reads TGTGCCAGCAGCCCCCGAGGGCCAGATACGCAGTATTTT. Protein: CASSPRGPDTQYF.

V gene TRBV4-1 combines with J gene TRBJ2-7; a weak D match, TRBD2 (5 bases). From germline, CDR1 is MGHRA and CDR2 YSYEKL. V lost 1 base and J 3 bases, leaving 10 bases between the germline ends. The CDR3 is 14 amino acids. CDR3 residues: CASSQVPGIYEQYF. In DNA form, the CDR3 reads TGCGCCAGCAGCCAAGTACCGGGGATCTACGAGCAGTACTTC.

The chain carries TRBV9 and TRBJ2-7, with TRBD1 matching 7 bases. V trimming: 1 base; J trimming: 2 bases; junction bases outside the gene matches: 3. The CDR3 extends over 14 amino acids. Germline V gives CDR1 SGDLS, CDR2 YYNGEE. CDR3 protein: CASSVTGDPYEQYF. CDR3 coding DNA: TGTGCCAGCAGCGTAACAGGGGACCCCTACGAGCAGTACTTC.